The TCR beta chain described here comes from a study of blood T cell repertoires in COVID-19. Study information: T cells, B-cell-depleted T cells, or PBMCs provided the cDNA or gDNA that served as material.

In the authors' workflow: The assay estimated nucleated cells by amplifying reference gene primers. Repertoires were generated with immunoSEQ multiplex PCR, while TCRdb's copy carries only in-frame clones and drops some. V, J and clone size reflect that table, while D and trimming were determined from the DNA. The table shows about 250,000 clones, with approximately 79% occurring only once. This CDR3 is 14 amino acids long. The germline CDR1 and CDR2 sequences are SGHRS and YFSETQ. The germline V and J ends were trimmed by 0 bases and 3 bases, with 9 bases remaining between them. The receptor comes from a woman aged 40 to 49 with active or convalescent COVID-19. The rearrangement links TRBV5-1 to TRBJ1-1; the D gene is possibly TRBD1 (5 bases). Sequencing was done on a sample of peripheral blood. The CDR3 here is CASSLAGDYTEAFF. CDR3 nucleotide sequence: TGCGCCAGCAGCTTGGCCGGGGACTACACTGAAGCTTTCTTT.